Reported below is one T cell receptor (beta chain). Antigen: not known. This specimen comes from a study of T cell repertoires in cytomegalovirus infection. Findings of the study overall: CMV-specific HLA-C-restricted TCR beta clonotypes dominated the ex vivo response.

TCRdb reprocessed the reads via MiXCR and lists one record per CDR3 protein. The data hold nearly 650,000 distinct CDR3 sequences, with 20% to 25% observed a single time. Source material: CD8+ T cells from PBMCs. This receptor was taken from a human donor in good health (CMV status not recorded). Some clones in this sample may be carry-over from other donors' samples.

CDR3: CASSFADSYEQYF. The CDR3 coding sequence is TGTGCCAGCAGCTTCGCCGACAGTTACGAGCAGTACTTC. This chain connects TRBV7-9 to TRBJ2-7; a weak D match, TRBD1 (5 bases). The V gene lost 3 bases and the J gene lost 4 bases, with 10 bases spanning the gap. Germline V gene sequence: CDR1 SEHNR, CDR2 FQNEAQ (reference sequence). CDR3 size: 13 residues.